The 14 T cell receptor beta chains below all came from one sample that was sequenced in a study of a mutant IDH1 vaccine in newly diagnosed glioma. Time point meaning: week 5, during vaccination. What each vaccine dose contained was 300 ug of mutant IDH1 20-mer peptide, accompanied by topical imiquimod. Assay: immunoSEQ multiplex PCR; the TCRdb copy retains only in-frame clones and omits some. Altogether about 51,000 clones are present, around 80% being singletons, with the ten largest covering less than 2%. Antigens of these TCRs are unknown. The material sequenced was PBMCs, taken from a glioma patient whose treatment included an IDH1 peptide vaccine. Receptors were obtained from a woman aged 40 to 55 with glioma.

This sequence joins TRBV4-3 and TRBJ1-6; TRBD1 matches 8 bases. Germline-derived CDR1 and CDR2 are LGHNA and YSLEER. CDR3 length equals 17 residues. After removal of 3 bases from V and 5 bases from J, the junction contained 9 bases not matched to a gene. Here the CDR3 reads CASSHSATGANNSPLHF. The CDR3 region has the DNA TGCGCCAGCAGCCATTCCGCGACAGGGGCGAATAATTCACCCCTCCACTTT.

This clone has just a few counts. V usage is TRBV9 and J usage is TRBJ2-2; D is unclear. The CDR3 runs to 17 residues. Between the trimmed V and J ends, which lost 1 base and 1 base, there was a span of 14 bases. CDR1 and CDR2 (germline): SGDLS, YYNGEE. Here the CDR3 reads CASSVSSEIQNTGELFF. CDR3 DNA sequence: TGTGCCAGCAGCGTAAGCAGCGAAATCCAGAACACCGGGGAGCTGTTTTTT.

The J gene is TRBJ1-3, the V gene TRBV19; the D is unclear. The CDR3 is 13 amino acids. Germline values: CDR1 LNHDA, CDR2 SQIVND (reference sequence). V lost 8 bases and J 0 bases, leaving 8 bases between the germline ends. CDR3 bases: TGTGCCAGTGGACCGAGCTCTGGAAACACCATATATTTT. Translation gives CASGPSSGNTIYF.

This clone was counted a few times. This chain joins TRBV18 and TRBJ2-7; TRBD1 aligns across 9 bases. There are 16 residues in the CDR3. The V segment lost 3 bases and the J segment 0 bases; nucleotides outside the gene matches: 6. CDR1 and CDR2 from the germline V gene are KGHSH and LQKENI. The CDR3 spells CASSPGTGTASYEQYF. CDR3 sequence (DNA): TGTGCCAGCTCACCGGGGACAGGGACCGCCTCCTACGAGCAGTACTTC.

This chain uses TRBV19 with TRBJ1-5; D unresolved. CDR1 is LNHDA, CDR2 SQIVND, per germline (reference sequence). V was cut by 1 base and J by 2 bases, with 3 bases left in between. The CDR3 covers 13 residues. CDR3 sequence reads: CASSIGGNQPQHF. As DNA, the CDR3 is TGTGCCAGTAGTATAGGTGGCAATCAGCCCCAGCATTTT.

The chain is built from TRBV29-1 and TRBJ2-1, with 12 nucleotides matching TRBD2. The germline V gene encodes CDR1 SQVTM and CDR2 ANQGSEA. The CDR3 runs to 13 residues. V lost 7 bases, J lost 4 bases, and 2 bases stayed unmatched. This chain's CDR3 is CSGTSGAYNEQFF. DNA for the CDR3: TGCAGCGGGACTAGCGGGGCTTACAATGAGCAGTTCTTC.

V and J are TRBV19 and TRBJ2-6; D is perhaps TRBD1 (5 bases). This CDR3 region has 15 residues. The germline V gene encodes CDR1 LNHDA and CDR2 SQIVND (reference sequence). V gave up 5 bases and J gave up 2 bases, with 10 bases separating them. CDR3 sequence reads: CASSPGKTGANVLTF. The CDR3, as DNA: TGTGCCAGTAGTCCAGGGAAAACTGGGGCCAACGTCCTGACTTTC.

V gene TRBV5-4 combines with J gene TRBJ2-3; TRBD2 is a possible D gene (5 bases). Trimming removed 4 bases from V and 7 bases from J, with 22 bases in between. This CDR3 has 16 residues. Germline-derived CDR1 and CDR2 are SGHNT and YYREEE (reference sequence). DNA for the CDR3: TGTGCCAGCAGCCCAGACCCGGACTCGGTGGGGAATACGCAGTATTTT. Translating it yields CASSPDPDSVGNTQYF.

The V call is TRBV5-4, the J call TRBJ2-5, with a weak D call TRBD1 (6 bases). This CDR3 comprises 15 residues. The germline V gene has CDR1 SGHNT and CDR2 YYREEE (reference sequence). Trimming took off 4 bases at V and 4 bases at J, with 17 bases between the two ends. CDR3 sequence (DNA): TGTGCCAGCAGCGGGCCCCAGGGGAAGGTAGAGACCCAGTACTTC. Encoded protein: CASSGPQGKVETQYF.

The rearrangement joins TRBV5-1 to TRBJ1-2; unclear D gene. Germline loops: CDR1 SGHRS, CDR2 YFSETQ. This CDR3 has 15 residues. The V and J ends lost 0 bases and 4 bases respectively, with 13 bases between them. The CDR3 spells CASSLGGRSVYGYTF. The CDR3 nucleotides read TGCGCCAGCAGCTTGGGTGGCAGATCCGTCTATGGCTACACCTTC.

Details on this clone: The junction departs from germline at one end; a sequencing error may be responsible. V usage is TRBV7-7 and J usage is TRBJ2-4, with TRBD1 matching 8 bases. The CDR3 has 13 residues. Per germline, CDR1 SSHAT and CDR2 FNYEAQ (reference sequence). Here the CDR3 reads CASSFKTGDIQYF. For the CDR3, the DNA is TGTGCTAGCAGCTTCAAGACAGGGGACATTCAGTACTTC.

The chain has TRBV7-2 and TRBJ2-7; 15 bases align to TRBD2. CDR1 and CDR2 from the germline V gene are SGHTA and FQGNSA. The CDR3 has 19 amino acids. V was clipped by 2 bases and J by 5 bases; unmatched bases: 13. CDR3 sequence reads: CASSLSSGTSGGLPHEQYF. The CDR3 nucleotides are TGTGCCAGCAGCTTAAGCTCCGGGACTAGCGGGGGGCTACCCCACGAGCAGTACTTC. Filled out from reference TRBV7-2 and TRBJ2-7, the complete variable domain reads GAGVSQSPSNKVTEKGKDVELRCDPISGHTALYWYRQSLGQGLEFLIYFQGNSAPDKSGLPSDRFSAERTGGSVSTLTIQRTQQEDSAVYLCASSLSSGTSGGLPHEQYFGPGTRLTVT.

V usage is TRBV27 and J usage is TRBJ1-3; 8 bases map to TRBD1. The CDR3 is 16 residues long. Unmatched junction bases numbered 8, after V lost 3 bases and J lost 4 bases. Germline CDR1 reads MNHEY; CDR2 reads SMNVEV (reference sequence). The DNA of the CDR3 is TGTGCCAGCAGTTTTTCAGGGGGCGATGCAGGAAACACCATATATTTT. This encodes CASSFSGGDAGNTIYF.

A few counts support this clone. The chain joins TRBV9 to TRBJ1-1, with 7 bases that match TRBD1. The V segment lost 4 bases and the J segment 0 bases; nucleotides outside the gene matches: 6. Per the germline V gene, CDR1 is SGDLS and CDR2 is YYNGEE. This CDR3 is 15 amino acids long. The CDR3 coding sequence is TGTGCCAGCAGCATCACAGGGGTAATGAACACTGAAGCTTTCTTT. Amino acid sequence: CASSITGVMNTEAFF.